The clone carrying this T cell receptor beta chain was found a few times. This entry belongs to a study of identical twins. MiXCR was run by TCRdb on the 5' RACE reads, yielding one entry per CDR3 protein. Among roughly 230,000 distinct CDR3 sequences listed, about 8.5% were seen once. CDR3 length: 12 amino acids. V lost 1 base, J lost 4 bases, and 4 bases lay in between. Per the germline V gene, CDR1 is PRHDT and CDR2 is FYEKMQ (reference sequence). The sample was also linked to a second study, of yellow fever vaccine responses in identical twins.

The chain uses TRBV13 and TRBJ1-1, with D unclear. The sequence derives from a woman under 30 in good health. The sample taken for sequencing was CD8+ T cells sorted from blood. The CDR3 protein is CASSLEPTEAFF. In DNA, the CDR3 is TGTGCCAGCAGCTTAGAACCCACTGAAGCTTTCTTT.